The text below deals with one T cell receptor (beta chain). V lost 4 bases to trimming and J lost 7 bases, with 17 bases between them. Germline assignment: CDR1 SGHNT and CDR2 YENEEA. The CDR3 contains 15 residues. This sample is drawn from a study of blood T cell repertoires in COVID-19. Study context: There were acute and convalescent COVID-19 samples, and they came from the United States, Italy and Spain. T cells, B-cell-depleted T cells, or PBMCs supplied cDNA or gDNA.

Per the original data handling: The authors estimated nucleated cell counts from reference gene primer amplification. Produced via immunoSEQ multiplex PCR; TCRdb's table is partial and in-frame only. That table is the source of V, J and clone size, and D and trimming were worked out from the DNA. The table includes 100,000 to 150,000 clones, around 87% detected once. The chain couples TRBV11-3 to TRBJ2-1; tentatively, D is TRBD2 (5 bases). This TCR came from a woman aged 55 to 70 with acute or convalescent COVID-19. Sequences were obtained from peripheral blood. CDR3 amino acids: CASSSGKRDTNEQFF. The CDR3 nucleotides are TGTGCCAGCAGCTCGGGAAAGCGCGACACAAATGAGCAGTTCTTC.